The clone carrying this TCR beta chain has only a few counts. What it binds is unknown. The data originate from a study of T cells after yellow fever vaccination. For the study at large: SMART-Seq v4 Ultra Low Input prepared libraries from low-cell fractions. Study-wide results and limits: Weaker in magnitude, the secondary response showed a faster peak on day 5 versus 15. Abundant clonotypes from the bulk population could contaminate FACS-sorted repertoires.

The CDR3 is made up of 12 amino acids. Trimming removed 2 bases from V and 18 bases from J, with 14 bases in between. Germline V CDR1 and CDR2: SGHTA, FQGNSA. As TCR cDNA was made by 5'RACE template switching, a universal primer site and UMIs were added. TCRdb reprocessed the 5' RACE reads with MiXCR, giving one entry per CDR3 protein. In the table there are nearly 550,000 distinct CDR3 sequences, roughly 19% of which are singletons. The chain uses TRBV7-2 and TRBJ1-6; D unclear. The TCR comes from a man aged 30-40 years who received the YFV17D yellow fever vaccine. Sample: PBMCs, taken 15 days after the yellow fever booster vaccination. The CDR3 region has the DNA TGTGCCAGCAGCTTAACGTCCGGGTTGCCCCACTTT. This encodes CASSLTSGLPHF.